This passage covers 15 T cell receptor beta chains from one sample sequenced in a study of T cell responses to AZD1222 COVID-19 vaccine. Measured with immunoSEQ multiplex PCR; TCRdb has only the in-frame clones, and not every one. The top ten hold 0.91% of the sample, which has about 140,000 clones, 85% to 95% seen once. This specimen was peripheral blood, taken on day 0 of MenACWY control vaccination. The source is an adult in good health.

This chain connects TRBV5-1 to TRBJ1-4, with no clear D. In germline, CDR1 is SGHRS, CDR2 YFSETQ. This CDR3 has 15 amino acids. V lost 0 bases and J lost 5, with 11 bases in between. The DNA of the CDR3 is TGCGCCAGCAGCTTGGAGAATCGGTGGAATGAAAAACTGTTTTTT. This codes for CASSLENRWNEKLFF.

The chain links TRBV7-9 to TRBJ2-3; the match to TRBD2 covers 8 bases. The CDR3 length is 17 residues. Looked up from germline, CDR1 is SEHNR and CDR2 is FQNEAQ (reference sequence). V lost 1 base to trimming and J lost 5 bases; unmatched junction nucleotides: 11. The CDR3: CASSLGASGRRGDTQYF. The DNA of the CDR3 is TGTGCCAGCAGCTTAGGTGCCAGCGGGAGACGGGGAGATACGCAGTATTTT.

The chain carries TRBV6-5 and TRBJ2-1; D is uncertain. V dropped 6 bases and J dropped 5 bases, with 11 bases sitting between them. Per the germline V gene, CDR1 is MNHEY and CDR2 is SVGAGI. The CDR3 is 13 amino acids. CDR3 sequence: CASRRGVNNEQFF. CDR3 bases: TGTGCCAGCAGGCGCGGAGTAAACAATGAGCAGTTCTTC.

This clone appeared a single time. J is TRBJ1-2 and V is TRBV2, with D unresolved. Germline lookup yields CDR1 SNHLY and CDR2 FYNNEI. The CDR3 contains 12 residues. V was shortened by 7 bases and J by 5 bases, with 11 bases between the two germline ends. The CDR3, as DNA: TGTGCCAGCACTGGCGATGAGTATGGCTACACCTTC. It yields the protein CASTGDEYGYTF.

V and J are TRBV9 and TRBJ1-4; D gene unclear. CDR3 length equals 12 residues. Germline assignment: CDR1 SGDLS and CDR2 YYNGEE. V shed 0 bases and J shed 8 bases, with 5 bases lying between them. The CDR3 loop reads CASSVVGEKLFF. CDR3 sequence (DNA): TGTGCCAGCAGCGTAGTCGGGGAAAAACTGTTTTTT.

The rearrangement joins TRBV6-2 or TRBV6-3 to TRBJ1-2, with TRBD1 as a possible D gene (5 bases). The CDR3 covers 16 residues. Germline V gives CDR1 MNHEY, CDR2 SVGEGT. The V gene lost 7 bases and the J gene lost 4 bases, with 22 bases spanning the gap. The CDR3 coding sequence is TGTGCCAGCACCCCCGGGGGATCTCTCGGCTTCTATGGCTACACCTTC. Amino acid sequence: CASTPGGSLGFYGYTF.

V and J are TRBV7-9 and TRBJ1-4; tentative D call: TRBD1 (5 bases). Looked up from germline, CDR1 is SEHNR and CDR2 is FQNEAQ (reference sequence). Trimming left V 5 bases short and J 8 bases short, with 15 bases between. The CDR3 extends over 14 amino acids. In nucleotides, the CDR3 is TGTGCCAGCAGCGCGACAGCCCTAGGGGAAAAACTGTTTTTT. It yields the protein CASSATALGEKLFF. Full variable domain (missing parts from reference TRBV7-9 and TRBJ1-4): DTGVSQNPRHKITKRGQNVTFRCDPISEHNRLYWYRQTLGQGPEFLTYFQNEAQLEKSRLLSDRFSAERPKGSFSTLEIQRTEQGDSAMYLCASSATALGEKLFFGSGTQLSVL.

This rearrangement joins TRBV21-1 to TRBJ2-1. TRBV21-1 is termed a pseudogene. CDR3 length: 19 residues. The CDR3: CASRNNRGWNMSSYNEQFF. CDR3 coding DNA: TGTGCCAGCAGAAATAACCGGGGCTGGAATATGAGCTCCTACAATGAGCAGTTCTTC.

The rearrangement uses TRBV7-9 and TRBJ1-2; weak D call: TRBD1 (5 bases). Trimming pared 11 bases from V and 6 bases from J, leaving 25 bases between. CDR3 length: 15 residues. Germline V gene lookup returns CDR1 SEHNR and CDR2 FQNEAQ (reference sequence). The CDR3 region is CAVHPRDLYMNGYTF. CDR3 coding DNA: TGTGCCGTACACCCGAGGGACCTCTACATGAATGGCTACACCTTC.

The J gene is TRBJ1-6, the V gene TRBV3-1 (or the pseudogene TRBV3-2), with D maybe TRBD1 (6 bases). This CDR3 has 15 amino acids. With 1 base removed from V and 8 bases from J, the gap between germline ends came to 12 bases. Germline CDR1 and CDR2: LGHDT and YNNKEL (reference sequence). The CDR3 coding sequence is TGTGCCAGCAGCCAAGGACAGGAGAGTCATTCACCCCTCCACTTT. It yields the protein CASSQGQESHSPLHF.

This chain uses TRBV12-3 or TRBV12-4 with TRBJ1-2; perhaps TRBD1 as D (6 bases). V lost 8 bases, J lost 5 bases, and 15 bases lay in between. The CDR3 has 13 amino acids. CDR3 residues: CASGFTGNYGYTF. In DNA form, the CDR3 reads TGTGCCAGCGGGTTTACAGGGAATTATGGCTACACCTTC.

The chain is built from TRBV4-1 and TRBJ1-6; 8 positions match TRBD1. The CDR3 is 16 residues long. V was pared by 0 bases and J by 14 bases, with 12 bases of the junction left unmatched. The V gene's germline CDR1 is MGHRA and CDR2 YSYEKL. In DNA form, the CDR3 reads TGCGCCAGCAGCCAAGAGAGGGTCAGGGGGCATTATGCCCTCCACTTT. It is translated as CASSQERVRGHYALHF.

The chain links TRBV9 to TRBJ1-2; D not certain. Germline V gene data show CDR1 as SGDLS and CDR2 as YYNGEE. The V end was cut by 0 bases, the J end by 1 base, with 7 bases between. The CDR3 consists of 14 residues. CDR3 sequence reads: CASSVGSFNYGYTF. CDR3 DNA: TGTGCCAGCAGCGTAGGCAGTTTTAACTATGGCTACACCTTC.

This clone was picked up many times. The V gene is TRBV7-3, the J gene TRBJ2-7; D perhaps matches TRBD1 (5 bases). The CDR3 is 16 amino acids. CDR1 is SGHTA, CDR2 FQGTGA, per germline. The V gene lost 6 bases and the J gene lost 2 bases, with 20 bases spanning the gap. The chain's CDR3 is CASRHNFRVKTYEQYF. The CDR3 DNA reads TGTGCCAGCAGACATAACTTCAGGGTAAAAACCTACGAGCAGTACTTC.

The chain is built from TRBV5-4 and TRBJ1-1; no clear D. Trimming cost V 0 bases and J 2 bases, with 5 bases left between them. The germline gives CDR1 SGHNT, CDR2 YYREEE (reference sequence). CDR3 length equals 13 residues. CDR3 protein: CASSLVVNTEAFF. The CDR3 DNA reads as TGTGCCAGCAGCTTGGTAGTAAACACTGAAGCTTTCTTT.